The clone carrying this TCR beta chain was counted only a few times. Antigen: not known. Deletions cut 0 bases from V and 2 bases from J, with 7 bases between. This CDR3 is built from 14 residues. Per germline, CDR1 SEHNR and CDR2 FQNEAQ (reference sequence). This entry is derived from a study of early T cells in non-severe SARS-CoV-2 infection. Findings of the study overall: Matches to VDJdb favored anti-spike CD8 responses and missed private and CD4 specificities.

Unique molecular identifiers (one per individual cDNA molecule) were attached. TCRdb re-derived calls from the 5' RACE reads in MiXCR, one entry per CDR3 protein. The sample includes 69,000 or so distinct CDR3 sequences, 13% seen only once; the top ten take roughly 5%. This clonotype was obtained from an adult who was a healthcare worker with PCR-confirmed SARS-CoV-2 infection or an uninfected control (not recorded which). Sequencing used whole blood. The J gene is TRBJ1-1, the V gene TRBV7-9; D unresolved. CDR3 region: CASSLALLNTEAFF. As DNA, the CDR3 is TGTGCCAGCAGCTTAGCCCTACTTAACACTGAAGCTTTCTTT.